This record concerns one T cell receptor (beta chain) sequence. The antigen remains unidentified. Assay used: immunoSEQ multiplex PCR; TCRdb lists only in-frame clones, some missing. Among around 990,000 clones listed, 70% to 80% were seen once. This entry is derived from a study of shared clonotypes between healthy human individuals. General study results and limits: Deeper or shallower sequencing was expected to change how clonotypes are shared among donors. With few donors, the genetic and exposure-history diversity represented was limited.

Germline V CDR1 and CDR2: SGHAT, FQNNGV. The V and J ends lost 0 bases and 8 bases respectively, with 8 bases between them. The CDR3 runs 13 residues. The TCR originated in a young man in good health. Some clones in this sample may be carry-over from other donors' samples. Input material: memory CD4+ T cells from PBMCs. Subset meaning: CD45RA-negative fraction. The V gene is TRBV11-2, the J gene TRBJ2-1, with a possible D match to TRBD1 (5 bases). CDR3 nucleotide sequence: TGTGCCAGCAGCTTAGACCAGGGCGATGAGCAGTTCTTC. This sequence encodes CASSLDQGDEQFF.